The text below deals with one T cell receptor beta chain. In its sample, this clone was seen a few times. Its antigen is unknown. The input lacks base qualities; no much larger clone sits a single base away. From a lookup of the germline V gene, CDR1 and CDR2 are SGHTA and FQGTGA. Including cysteine and phenylalanine, the CDR3 has 13 amino acids. Only the CDR3 DNA is retained, 39 bases long and in frame from the first base. From V the trimming removes 0 bases and from J it removes 8 bases, while the gene matches leave 2 bases of the junction unaccounted for. Library generation was performed with the immunoSEQ multiplex PCR assay. Regarding the original processing steps: A statistical classification framework was developed to diagnose cytomegalovirus status using the catalog of TCR beta chain sequences. TCRdb's version of the immuneACCESS table is confined to in-frame rearrangements and falls short of the full clone set. An unresolved V gene accounts for under half of the shortfall where checked; the remainder is of unknown origin. V, J and clone size are taken as reported in that table, and D and trimming were inferred from the DNA itself. The sample profile shows 90,000 to 110,000 clones; approximately 86% of them were found once. Roughly 4% of the sample is held by the ten biggest clonotypes.

This record belongs to a study of cytomegalovirus exposure and HLA in healthy donors (dated by TCRdb to about 2017). Concerning the study at large: According to a later analysis, one platform produced both the 110 or so validation repertoires and the 666 repertoires of the first cohort. The study was designed to test whether signatures of past pathogen exposure could be identified by cataloging public T cell receptors. Besides the first cohort of hundreds of subjects, a separate validation cohort made up of 120 different subjects was used. To predict cytomegalovirus infection status, the study combined high-throughput TCR immunosequencing, statistical association of individual TCRs with disease status, and machine learning. Study-level results and caveats: In the study, 150 to 200 TCR beta chains were listed as associated with cytomegalovirus. The authors suggested that the approach could potentially be extended to other disease states and immunological phenotypes. Three of the identified cytomegalovirus-associated TCR beta chains were confirmed in vitro to be specific for cytomegalovirus antigens. A later analysis found that TCRs clustered in the first cohort also tended to co-occur in the 130 or so validation repertoires, with approximately 94% of cluster scores above 0. In both the original and validation cohorts, the classifier was reported to diagnose cytomegalovirus status with high specificity and sensitivity. The validation cohort had no HLA typing available for a later analysis, so co-occurrence within that cohort was assessed over all 110 or so repertoires. Most TCR sequences were seen in very few donors, while some public TCRs were found in many individuals.

Donors formed part of the validation cohort, which comprised 120 or so subjects and was distinct from the first cohort of 666 subjects. Sequencing was carried out using PBMCs. The V and J genes are TRBV7-3 and TRBJ1-1, with 8 central nucleotides matching TRBD1. This receptor was obtained from a woman aged 18 to 35 in good health and CMV-seropositive. The CDR3 loop reads CASSLTGQGEAFF. The DNA sequence is TGTGCCAGCAGCTTAACCGGACAGGGAGAAGCTTTCTTT.